This T cell receptor (beta chain) was recorded in a study of CD8 T cells in ankylosing spondylitis (dated 2017 in TCRdb). Concerning the study at large: The study profiled T cell receptor beta repertoires in healthy donors and ankylosing spondylitis patients to find disease-linked TCR variants. Peripheral blood was sampled, and synovial fluid was additionally collected from ankylosing spondylitis patients. The whole study cohort included some 100 healthy donors and 25 ankylosing spondylitis patients.

Synovial fluid samples and blood samples obtained from the same ankylosing spondylitis patients were matched. Results the study describes overall, beyond this receptor: A TCR beta motif made up of several highly homologous amino acid variants appeared to be characteristic of blood from ankylosing spondylitis patients. Significant enrichment of the disease-linked clones was reported in matched synovial fluid samples from ankylosing spondylitis patients. Some motif variants were previously reported in synovial fluid and blood of reactive arthritis patients, suggesting common disease-initiation mechanisms. The disease-linked clones showed a CD8+ phenotype and occurred at relatively low frequencies in peripheral blood.

The sequencer was an Illumina HiSeq 2500. Quantitative 5'-RACE with molecular barcodes was the method used to prepare the TCR beta libraries. As for the original processing: A new computational method based on a probabilistic model of VDJ rearrangement was used to identify disease-linked TCR variants. Using fastp trimming at Q25 and MiXCR clonotype assembly, TCRdb reanalyzed the public sequencing data and kept in-frame beta chains. Each CDR3 protein gets just one entry, which takes the most common genes and DNA from the rows behind it. TCRdb, rather than the study authors, made the V and J calls. The sample has 120,000 to 150,000 distinct CDR3 sequences on record, roughly 8.3% of them singletons. 7.3% of the sample is held by the ten biggest clonotypes. This clonotype was detected only once. Its antigen is unknown. Base qualities are not provided; no much larger clone lies one nucleotide away. A single read offers scant evidence.

Source material: synovial fluid, either unsorted or a sorted T cell fraction (not recorded which). This clonotype was sampled from a male donor with ankylosing spondylitis.

The CDR3 region: CASSFQPLKTQYF. The nucleotide sequence reads as follows: TGTGCCAGCAGCTTTCAGCCGCTGAAGACCCAGTACTTC. The chain is encoded by TRBV7-2 joined to TRBJ2-5; the D gene is unclear. CDR1 is given as SGHTA and CDR2 as FQGNSA, both from the germline V gene. V is clipped by 3 bases and J by 6 bases, and the sequence between their germline boundaries is 11 bases long. Including cysteine and phenylalanine, the CDR3 has 13 amino acids. The read is trimmed to its CDR3 DNA, 39 bases read in frame from base 1.